This T cell receptor beta chain was recorded in a study of cytomegalovirus exposure and HLA in healthy donors. Whole-study findings and limits: V- and J-gene trimming in TCR beta was tied to a missense DCLRE1C variant by an analysis performed later. A later analysis reported that several of the most significant clusters appeared to be linked to common viral pathogens, among them Epstein-Barr virus.

Turning to this clone: Its antigen is currently unknown.

Amplification used 60 Vbeta primers and 13 Jbeta primers. Method: immunoSEQ multiplex PCR; TCRdb's copy keeps in-frame clones and lacks some. Among approximately 160,000 clones, 80% were seen once, and the ten largest hold about a tenth. V was shortened by 6 bases and J by 6 bases, with 13 bases between the two germline ends. The CDR3 consists of 13 residues. Germline V gene lookup returns CDR1 SEHNR and CDR2 FQNEAQ (reference sequence). This sequence was found in a man in his late teens or twenties in good health and CMV-seropositive. This chain joins TRBV7-9 and TRBJ2-3; no clear D. Input material: PBMCs. The CDR3 loop reads CASSPKQADTQYF. CDR3 nucleotide sequence: TGTGCCAGCAGTCCCAAGCAGGCGGATACGCAGTATTTT.